This T cell receptor beta chain was sequenced for a study of identical twins. Each donor was a healthy Caucasian. Findings and caveats of the study: Twins' excess sharing was less marked for out-of-frame beta sequences. A lower insertion count was a feature of abundant cord blood beta clonotypes, with no such feature in memory repertoires.

TCRdb ran MiXCR on the 5' RACE reads and lists one entry per CDR3 protein. The sample lists about 890,000 distinct CDR3 sequences, roughly an eighth occurring once. This clonotype was observed a handful of times. Its matching antigen is unknown. This CDR3 comprises 15 residues. V was pared by 0 bases and J by 9 bases, with 3 bases of the junction left unmatched. Germline V gives CDR1 LGHDT, CDR2 YNNKEL (reference sequence). This sample also appeared in a second study, on yellow fever vaccine responses in identical twins. As reported in that work: Twins showed a vaccine T cell response that reportedly seemed partly convergent, partly personalized.

Input material: PBMCs. The receptor's source is a woman younger than 30 in good health. V is TRBV3-1 and J is TRBJ2-1; 12 positions match TRBD2. CDR3 coding DNA: TGTGCCAGCAGCCAAGAATCTAGCGGGAGGGCTGAGCAGTTCTTC. Translating gives CASSQESSGRAEQFF.